The entry that follows covers one T cell receptor (beta chain) sequence. Antigen unknown. This record belongs to a study of T cell repertoires in cytomegalovirus infection. There are 16 residues in the CDR3. Germline CDR1 is SNHLY and CDR2 is FYNNEI. The V end lost 6 bases, the J end lost 2 bases, and 20 bases lay between the germline ends. TCRdb recomputed calls from the reads with MiXCR, one row per CDR3 protein. In the table there are a few hundred thousand distinct CDR3 sequences, around 30% of which are singletons. The receptor was derived from a human donor in good health (CMV status not recorded). Some clones in this sample may be carry-over from other donors' samples. Sequencing used cultured PBMCs, obtained from culture after CMV antigen stimulation. The chain joins TRBV2 to TRBJ2-7, with D possibly matching TRBD1 (6 bases). CDR3: CASSENRDKIPYEQYF. CDR3 bases: TGTGCCAGCAGCGAAAACCGGGACAAGATCCCCTACGAGCAGTACTTC.